This T cell receptor (beta chain) came from a study of blood T cell repertoires in COVID-19. Losses at the gene ends were 1 base for V and 8 bases for J; bases not matched to a gene: 8. The CDR3 runs to 15 residues. CDR1 is KGHSH, CDR2 LQKENI, per germline. In the original analysis: Reference gene primer amplification in the assay estimated nucleated cell counts. The protocol was immunoSEQ multiplex PCR, while the TCRdb copy is restricted to in-frame clones and leaves out a portion. V and J calls and clone size are as listed in that table; D and trimming were resolved from the DNA. The sample records tens of thousands of clones, about 90% being singletons.

The TCR comes from a woman aged 80 or over with COVID-19, enrolled during active disease. Source material: peripheral blood. The chain joins TRBV18 to TRBJ1-2; 9 bases are a match to TRBD1. CDR3 in DNA: TGTGCCAGCTCACCACAGGGACAGGGTGGCTGGGGCTACACCTTC. Its protein product is CASSPQGQGGWGYTF.